One and the same sample provided the 16 T cell receptor beta chains below, sequenced in a study of blood T cell repertoires in COVID-19. Sequencing used immunoSEQ multiplex PCR; TCRdb keeps in-frame clones, though not all of them. This table has 390,000 or so clones, 80% to 90% appearing once. Sequencing was carried out using peripheral blood. The receptors were gathered from a woman in her 30s with COVID-19, enrolled during active disease.

This chain joins TRBV28 and TRBJ1-1; D remains ambiguous. Looked up from germline, CDR1 is MDHEN and CDR2 is SYDVKM. This CDR3 has 11 residues. Trimming left V 8 bases short and J 1 base short, with 5 bases between. The CDR3 here is CASEGNTEAFF. CDR3 coding DNA: TGTGCCAGCGAGGGGAACACTGAAGCTTTCTTT.

This clone was found once. A junction end diverges from the germline sequence, so it may reflect a read error. The rearrangement joins TRBV29-1 to TRBJ1-1, with 7 bases identical to TRBD1. CDR1 is SQVTM and CDR2 is ANQGSEA in the germline V gene. This CDR3 has 13 amino acids. The CDR3, as DNA: TGCAGCGTGCATAAGGGGGCAAGCACTGAAACTTTCTTT. The encoded protein is CSVHKGASTETFF.

V gene TRBV11-2 combines with J gene TRBJ2-1; 7 bases align to TRBD2. The V and J ends lost 2 bases and 5 bases, in that order; junction bases with no gene match: 15. The germline gives CDR1 SGHAT, CDR2 FQNNGV. The CDR3 extends over 18 amino acids. CDR3 nucleotide sequence: TGTGCCAGCAGCTTATTAGGGAGGGCCCGCAGCGGGAACAATGAGCAGTTCTTC. Translation: CASSLLGRARSGNNEQFF. Full variable domain (outside the CDR3, taken from reference TRBV11-2 and TRBJ2-1): EAGVAQSPRYKIIEKRQSVAFWCNPISGHATLYWYQQILGQGPKLLIQFQNNGVVDDSQLPKDRFSAERLKGVDSTLKIQPAKLEDSAVYLCASSLLGRARSGNNEQFFGPGTRLTVL.

In the case of this clone: The sample carries other DNA sequences with the same CDR3. The chain couples TRBV5-1 to TRBJ2-2; D call uncertain. The CDR3 is 12 amino acids. Germline V gene lookup returns CDR1 SGHRS and CDR2 YFSETQ. Deletions cut 4 bases from V and 2 bases from J, with 3 bases between. The CDR3: CASSTNTGELFF. For the CDR3, the DNA is TGCGCCAGCAGCACTAACACCGGGGAGCTGTTTTTT. Full variable domain (rest looked up from reference TRBV5-1 and TRBJ2-2): KAGVTQTPRYLIKTRGQQVTLSCSPISGHRSVSWYQQTPGQGLQFLFEYFSETQRNKGNFPGRFSGRQFSNSRSEMNVSTLELGDSALYLCASSTNTGELFFGEGSRLTVL.

The rearrangement uses TRBV19 and TRBJ2-1, with 12 bases aligning to TRBD2. Looked up from germline, CDR1 is LNHDA and CDR2 is SQIVND (reference sequence). The CDR3 covers 14 residues. Unmatched junction bases numbered 4, after V lost 5 bases and J lost 8 bases. CDR3 loop: CASSSSGRGHEQFF. For the CDR3, the DNA is TGTGCCAGTAGTTCTAGCGGGAGGGGCCATGAGCAGTTCTTC.

The chain recombines TRBV27 with TRBJ1-5; D ambiguous. The V and J ends lost 4 bases and 9 bases respectively, with 7 bases between them. CDR3 length: 11 residues. Per the germline V gene, CDR1 is MNHEY and CDR2 is SMNVEV (reference sequence). Written as DNA, the CDR3 is TGTGCCAGCAGTTCCGGAGGGCCCCAGCATTTT. This translates into CASSSGGPQHF.

The chain employs TRBV2 and TRBJ2-3; 7 bases are a match to TRBD1. Germline V lookup: CDR1 SNHLY, CDR2 FYNNEI. There are 14 residues in the CDR3. Unmatched junction bases numbered 7, after V lost 4 bases and J lost 6 bases. CDR3 sequence (DNA): TGTGCCAGCAGTGTTGGCAGGGGGTGGGATACGCAGTATTTT. It translates to CASSVGRGWDTQYF.

This clone has more than one count but fewer than ten. This chain connects TRBV11-2 to TRBJ1-3, with D hard to call. The V gene lost 4 bases and the J gene lost 2 bases, with 15 bases spanning the gap. Germline V lookup: CDR1 SGHAT, CDR2 FQNNGV. This CDR3 region has 16 residues. Here the CDR3 reads CASSSSRYPTGNTIYF. CDR3 sequence (DNA): TGTGCCAGCAGCTCCAGCAGGTACCCAACTGGAAACACCATATATTTT. Full variable domain (remainder filled in from reference TRBV11-2 and TRBJ1-3): EAGVAQSPRYKIIEKRQSVAFWCNPISGHATLYWYQQILGQGPKLLIQFQNNGVVDDSQLPKDRFSAERLKGVDSTLKIQPAKLEDSAVYLCASSSSRYPTGNTIYFGEGSWLTVV.

The chain recombines TRBV21-1 with TRBJ2-7; TRBD2, the table's D call, lacks a check against the DNA. TRBV21-1 is a documented pseudogene. This CDR3 spans 17 amino acids. The chain's CDR3 is CASSSREEEGSVCEQYV. As DNA, the CDR3 is TGTGCCAGCAGCAGCCGGGAGGAGGAGGGATCGGTGTGCGAGCAGTACGTC.

This clone has just a few counts. The chain recombines TRBV5-8 with TRBJ1-5, with D possibly matching TRBD1 (6 bases). Trimming took 3 bases from V and 9 from J, leaving 16 bases between them. This CDR3 contains 14 residues. The V gene's germline CDR1 is SGHTS and CDR2 YDEGEE. The CDR3 here is CASSWGQGMGPQHF. DNA of the CDR3: TGTGCCAGCAGCTGGGGGCAGGGGATGGGGCCCCAGCATTTT. The whole variable domain, remainder taken from reference TRBV5-8 and TRBJ1-5, is EAGVTQSPTHLIKTRGQQATLRCSPISGHTSVYWYQQALGLGLQFLLWYDEGEERNRGNFPPRFSGRQFPNYSSELNVNALELEDSALYLCASSWGQGMGPQHFGDGTRLSIL.

The DNA of the CDR3 is TGTGCCAGCAGCTTAAACTCTCTAGCAGGAGATACGCAGTATTTT. It codes for CASSLNSLAGDTQYF. V usage is TRBV11-3 and J usage is TRBJ2-3, with D possibly TRBD2 on 5 matching bases. Trimming cost V 2 bases and J 5 bases, with 14 bases left between them. The CDR3 has 15 amino acids. Germline lookup yields CDR1 SGHNT and CDR2 YENEEA.

The rearrangement uses TRBV28 and TRBJ2-1; TRBD1 matches at 8 bases. The CDR3 contains 15 residues. CDR1 and CDR2 from the germline V gene are MDHEN and SYDVKM. J was trimmed by 8 bases and V by 3 bases; bases with no gene match: 9. CDR3 DNA sequence: TGTGCCAGCAGTTTGCCACAGGGGGTGGTCGATGAGCAGTTCTTC. This translates into CASSLPQGVVDEQFF.

The J gene is TRBJ2-7, the V gene TRBV11-2, with 7 bases lining up with TRBD1. The CDR3 covers 15 residues. The germline CDR1 and CDR2 sequences are SGHAT and FQNNGV. V lost 5 bases to trimming and J lost 2 bases; unmatched junction nucleotides: 9. CDR3 in amino acids: CASSIHRDRTYEQYF. For the CDR3, the DNA is TGTGCCAGCAGCATCCACCGGGACAGAACCTACGAGCAGTACTTC.

V gene TRBV6-4 combines with J gene TRBJ2-6; possibly TRBD2 for D (5 bases). The V end lost 9 bases, the J end lost 4 bases, and 10 bases lay between the germline ends. CDR3 length: 13 amino acids. Germline CDR1 MRHNA, CDR2 SNTAGT. Here the CDR3 reads CASRPSGANVLTF. In DNA form, the CDR3 reads TGTGCCAGTCGACCTAGCGGGGCCAACGTCCTGACTTTC.

The chain links TRBV24-1 to TRBJ2-1; D remains ambiguous. With 0 bases removed from V and 13 bases from J, the gap between germline ends came to 18 bases. Germline CDR1 KGHDR, CDR2 SFDVKD. This CDR3 has 15 amino acids. The CDR3 DNA sequence: TGTGCCACCAGTGATTTGCGGGTTAACCCGTGGGTTCAGTTCTTC. Its translation is CATSDLRVNPWVQFF.

In its sample, this clone was seen a few times. The chain employs TRBV19 and TRBJ1-1, with 9 positions matching TRBD1. Losses at the gene ends were 6 bases for V and 0 bases for J; bases not matched to a gene: 17. The CDR3 loop spans 19 amino acids. Looked up from germline, CDR1 is LNHDA and CDR2 is SQIVND (reference sequence). CDR3 protein: CASSALSWDRVTLNTEAFF. In DNA, the CDR3 is TGTGCCAGTAGCGCCCTATCCTGGGACAGGGTTACCCTGAACACTGAAGCTTTCTTT.